A single sample is the source of the 17 T cell receptor beta chains below, sequenced in a study of T cells in Graves' hyperthyroidism and ophthalmopathy. Amplified regions were TCR beta CDR3 sequences from RNA transcripts. HTBI primers were used for first-round RT-PCR of the TCR CDR3. TCRdb independently ran MiXCR on the multiplex PCR reads; one entry per CDR3 protein. The table includes about 480,000 distinct CDR3 sequences, approximately 15% detected once. Sequencing input: blood. Receptors originate from a young woman with Graves' hyperthyroidism.

This clonotype has ten or more counts. CDR3: CASIPEGAGGYEQYV. DNA of the CDR3: TGCGCCAGCATTCCCGAGGGGGCGGGAGGCTACGAGCAGTACGTC. V gene TRBV10-2 combines with J gene TRBJ2-7; tentative D call: TRBD2 (8 bases). Germline V gene sequence: CDR1 WSHSY, CDR2 SAAADI. Deletions cut 7 bases from V and 3 bases from J, with 19 bases between. The CDR3 covers 15 residues.

This clonotype was seen ten or more times. V gene TRBV7-8 combines with J gene TRBJ2-5; D not certain. There are 17 residues in the CDR3. Trimming removed 5 bases at V and 6 bases at J, with 25 bases between. Germline loops: CDR1 SGHVS, CDR2 FQNEAQ. CDR3 nucleotides: TGTGCCAGCAGCCACCCCGGTAGAGGCGGCACTCAAAAGACCCAGTACTTC. The encoded protein is CASSHPGRGGTQKTQYF.

This clonotype was seen many times. The rearrangement links TRBV19 to TRBJ1-5; unclear D gene. V dropped 7 bases and J dropped 2 bases, with 30 bases sitting between them. Germline assignment: CDR1 LNHDA and CDR2 SQIVND (reference sequence). The CDR3 is 20 amino acids. Here the CDR3 reads CASKGGWRTLGDSGNQPQHF. The CDR3 region has the DNA TGTGCCAGTAAGGGAGGTTGGAGAACCCTCGGGGATTCGGGCAATCAGCCCCAGCATTTT. The complete variable domain, with remaining parts taken from reference TRBV19 and TRBJ1-5, reads DGGITQSPKYLFRKEGQNVTLSCEQNLNHDAMYWYRQDPGQGLRLIYYSQIVNDFQKGDIAEGYSVSREKKESFPLTVTSAQKNPTAFYLCASKGGWRTLGDSGNQPQHFGDGTRLSIL.

This clonotype occurred many times. The rearrangement links TRBV6-1 to TRBJ1-2, with D uncertain. V was trimmed by 7 bases and J by 8 bases, leaving 17 bases between them. The CDR3 extends over 13 amino acids. Germline CDR1 is MNHNS and CDR2 is SASEGT. The CDR3 bases are TGTGCCAGCATCTCAGGACGCAAAGGCGGCTACACCTTC. Encoded protein: CASISGRKGGYTF.

The J gene is TRBJ1-2, the V gene TRBV19, with no clear D. V was cut by 7 bases and J by 8 bases, with 20 bases left in between. There are 14 residues in the CDR3. Germline-derived CDR1 and CDR2 are LNHDA and SQIVND (reference sequence). The CDR3 sequence is CASNSWSGLSGYTF. The CDR3 nucleotides are TGTGCCAGTAACAGCTGGTCTGGGCTTTCCGGCTACACCTTC.

This clonotype was seen ten or more times. The chain uses TRBV11-2 and TRBJ1-5, with a tentative D call TRBD1 (6 bases). The germline gives CDR1 SGHAT, CDR2 FQNNGV. Trimming shortened V by 5 bases and J by 2 bases, and 13 bases separated the two germline ends. The CDR3 has 15 amino acids. The DNA for the CDR3 is TGTGCCAGCAGCCTGGGCAGGGGACGCAATCAGCCCCAGCATTTT. Amino acid sequence: CASSLGRGRNQPQHF.

This clonotype was observed a few times. The rearrangement uses TRBV5-6 and TRBJ2-1, with a weak D call TRBD1 (6 bases). With 0 bases removed from V and 1 base from J, the gap between germline ends came to 11 bases. This CDR3 is 16 amino acids long. Germline V lookup: CDR1 SGHDT, CDR2 YYEEEE. CDR3 in amino acids: CASSLVDGQSYNEQFF. In nucleotides, the CDR3 is TGTGCCAGCAGCTTGGTCGACGGACAGTCCTACAATGAGCAGTTCTTC.

This clonotype has a count of ten or more. The gene calls are TRBV20-1 and TRBJ2-1; unclear D gene. V gave up 3 bases and J gave up 0 bases, with 15 bases separating them. Germline CDR1 DFQATT, CDR2 SNEGSKA (reference sequence). The CDR3 length is 16 residues. The CDR3 spells CSASQVIRSSYNEQFF. In DNA, the CDR3 is TGCAGTGCTAGCCAGGTTATAAGAAGCTCCTACAATGAGCAGTTCTTC.

This clonotype was detected ten times or more. The chain employs TRBV7-3 and TRBJ1-1; D is possibly TRBD1 (5 bases). Germline V gives CDR1 SGHTA, CDR2 FQGTGA. Trimming stripped 6 bases from V and 1 base from J, with 12 bases between. The CDR3 contains 14 residues. CDR3 coding DNA: TGTGCCAGCAGGAAGGGACGGGAGAACACTGAAGCTTTCTTT. As protein: CASRKGRENTEAFF. Using reference TRBV7-3 and TRBJ1-1 for the parts outside the CDR3, the full variable domain is GAGVSQTPSNKVTEKGKYVELRCDPISGHTALYWYRQSLGQGPEFLIYFQGTGAADDSGLPNDRFFAVRPEGSVSTLKIQRTERGDSAVYLCASRKGRENTEAFFGQGTRLTVV.

This clonotype showed up many times. The rearrangement links TRBV3-1 to TRBJ2-1, with D tentatively TRBD2 (5 bases). The germline V gene encodes CDR1 LGHDT and CDR2 YNNKEL (reference sequence). The V and J ends lost 0 bases and 10 bases respectively, with 10 bases between them. The CDR3 consists of 13 residues. The DNA for the CDR3 is TGTGCCAGCAGCCAAGATGCGGCGGGCGAGCAGTTCTTC. It codes for CASSQDAAGEQFF.

This clonotype was observed at least ten times. The chain carries TRBV7-2 and TRBJ2-1, with a weak D call TRBD2 (6 bases). The CDR3 has 15 residues. Between the trimmed V and J ends, which lost 4 bases and 3 bases, there was a span of 13 bases. Germline CDR1 SGHTA, CDR2 FQGNSA. The CDR3 coding sequence is TGTGCCAGCAGCTCTCGGGACTGGATCTACAATGAGCAGTTCTTC. Translation: CASSSRDWIYNEQFF.

There are many counts of this clonotype. The chain employs TRBV29-1 and TRBJ1-5; 8 bases agree with TRBD1. There are 14 residues in the CDR3. Germline-derived CDR1 and CDR2 are SQVTM and ANQGSEA. J was trimmed by 2 bases and V by 0 bases; bases with no gene match: 0. The CDR3, as DNA: TGCAGCGTTGAAGAGACAGGGGGCAATCAGCCCCAGCATTTT. Residues: CSVEETGGNQPQHF.

The sample holds a few counts of this clonotype. The CDR3 DNA is TGTGCCACCAGCAGAGAACTAGGGGACTATGGCTACACCTTC. This sequence encodes CATSRELGDYGYTF. This rearrangement joins TRBV15 to TRBJ1-2; tentatively, D is TRBD1 (5 bases). The germline CDR1 and CDR2 sequences are LNHNV and YYDKDF (reference sequence). V dropped 0 bases and J dropped 3 bases, with 8 bases sitting between them. There are 14 residues in the CDR3.

This clonotype was observed many times. The chain couples TRBV12-3 or TRBV12-4 to TRBJ1-1; TRBD1 matches at 7 bases. After removal of 5 bases from V and 5 bases from J, the junction contained 5 bases not matched to a gene. The CDR3 spans 13 residues. The CDR3: CASSPQGWTEAFF. The CDR3 DNA follows: TGTGCCAGCAGTCCACAGGGGTGGACTGAAGCTTTCTTT.

This clonotype was picked up many times. The chain couples TRBV2 to TRBJ2-5, with D tentatively TRBD2 (5 bases). The V end was cut by 7 bases, the J end by 3 bases, with 30 bases between. CDR3 length equals 19 residues. Germline CDR1 SNHLY, CDR2 FYNNEI. The CDR3 protein is CASMRSPALGVSREETQYF. The DNA of the CDR3 is TGTGCCAGCATGAGATCCCCAGCCCTTGGGGTTTCGCGGGAAGAGACCCAGTACTTC.

This clonotype has only a few counts. A read error may account for a junction end that differs from germline. The rearrangement joins TRBV6-1 to TRBJ2-1; no definite D call. Germline V gene data show CDR1 as MNHNS and CDR2 as SASEGT. The CDR3 is 13 residues long. In nucleotides, the CDR3 is TGTGCCAGCAGGGAAGCCAGTTACAATGAGCAGTTCTTC. This translates into CASREASYNEQFF.

A few counts support this clonotype. The chain employs TRBV29-1 and TRBJ2-2; TRBD2 might be the D (6 bases). The CDR3 runs to 15 residues. V was pared by 5 bases and J by 0 bases, with 13 bases between. Per the germline V gene, CDR1 is SQVTM and CDR2 is ANQGSEA. CDR3 loop: CSVPGTQANTGELFF. The CDR3 DNA is TGCAGCGTTCCAGGGACTCAAGCGAACACCGGGGAGCTGTTTTTT.